The 15 T cell receptor beta chains below all came from one sample that was sequenced in a study of shared clonotypes between healthy human individuals. Profiled with immunoSEQ multiplex PCR; TCRdb holds only in-frame clones, not every one. The sample lists approximately 1.4 million clones, 95% to 99% occurring once. Sequenced: naive CD4+ T cells sorted from blood. Subset of the sample: CD45RA+ positively selected. These receptors all come from a young man in good health.

The chain links TRBV28 to TRBJ2-1; 12 bases align to TRBD2. The germline V gene has CDR1 MDHEN and CDR2 SYDVKM. This CDR3 has 19 residues. V shed 3 bases, J shed 0 bases, and the junction held 9 bases outside the gene matches. CDR3 DNA: TGTGCCAGCAGTTTGTCGACTAGCGGGAGTTGGGACTCCTACAATGAGCAGTTCTTC. Translated, it gives CASSLSTSGSWDSYNEQFF.

The J gene is TRBJ2-1, the V gene TRBV30; 13 bases match TRBD2. After removal of 5 bases from V and 6 bases from J, the junction contained 13 bases not matched to a gene. CDR1 GTSNPN and CDR2 SVGIG come from the germline V gene (reference sequence). The CDR3 contains 17 residues. The CDR3 sequence: CAWAGTSGNILLNEQFF. DNA for the CDR3: TGTGCCTGGGCCGGGACTAGCGGGAACATCCTCCTCAATGAGCAGTTCTTC.

Note on this clone: Other nucleotide sequences from this sample produce the same CDR3. The chain has TRBV7-2 and TRBJ2-5, with D uncertain. V was cut by 6 bases and J by 5 bases, with 10 bases left in between. Per germline, CDR1 SGHTA and CDR2 FQGNSA. The CDR3 is 12 residues long. The CDR3 protein is CASSPLRETQYF. The CDR3 nucleotides read TGTGCCAGCAGTCCGCTTCGGGAGACCCAGTACTTC.

The chain links TRBV28 to TRBJ1-2; no clear D. V lost 2 bases, J lost 2 bases, and 6 bases lay in between. Germline-derived CDR1 and CDR2 are MDHEN and SYDVKM. The CDR3 consists of 13 residues. Here the CDR3 reads CASSLILNYGYTF. CDR3 DNA sequence: TGTGCCAGCAGTTTAATTCTCAACTATGGCTACACCTTC.

Of note for this clone: One end of the junction fails to match germline, which may point to a read error. This rearrangement joins TRBV19 to TRBJ2-7, with D possibly matching TRBD2 (6 bases). The CDR3 extends over 13 amino acids. CDR1 and CDR2 (germline): LNHDA, SQIVND (reference sequence). Here the CDR3 DNA reads TGTGCCAGTAGTATAGTACCTCGCGGGGCCCCTTCCTTC. It yields the protein CASSIVPRGAPSF. Full variable domain (remainder filled in from reference TRBV19 and TRBJ2-7): DGGITQSPKYLFRKEGQNVTLSCEQNLNHDAMYWYRQDPGQGLRLIYYSQIVNDFQKGDIAEGYSVSREKKESFPLTVTSAQKNPTAFYLCASSIVPRGAPSFGPGTRLTVT.

The V call is TRBV29-1, the J call TRBJ2-1; 14 bases are a match to TRBD2. The CDR3 is made up of 12 amino acids. From germline, CDR1 is SQVTM and CDR2 ANQGSEA. V shed 7 bases, J shed 9 bases, and the junction held 2 bases outside the gene matches. The CDR3 region has the DNA TGCAGCGGGGGGACTAGCGGGAGTGAGCAGTTCTTC. Translating it yields CSGGTSGSEQFF.

The chain couples TRBV5-1 to TRBJ2-7, with 7 bases identical to TRBD1. V was pared by 0 bases and J by 3 bases, with 6 bases of the junction left unmatched. The CDR3 loop spans 15 amino acids. Germline-derived CDR1 and CDR2 are SGHRS and YFSETQ. In DNA, the CDR3 is TGCGCCAGCAGCTTGGGTACAGGGGTCCACTACGAGCAGTACTTC. This sequence encodes CASSLGTGVHYEQYF.

This sequence joins TRBV5-1 and TRBJ2-2; TRBD1 agrees at 7 bases. V lost 1 base to trimming and J lost 1 base; unmatched junction nucleotides: 4. CDR3 length: 16 amino acids. Germline CDR1 SGHRS, CDR2 YFSETQ. CDR3 protein: CASSLRGPMNTGELFF. CDR3 DNA sequence: TGCGCCAGCAGCTTGAGGGGGCCCATGAACACCGGGGAGCTGTTTTTT.

This chain connects TRBV7-2 to TRBJ2-3; D is perhaps TRBD1 (5 bases). V was shortened by 5 bases and J by 2 bases, with 20 bases between the two germline ends. CDR3 length: 17 amino acids. Looked up from germline, CDR1 is SGHTA and CDR2 is FQGNSA. The CDR3 protein is CASSLGQGLQHTDTQYF. In nucleotides, the CDR3 is TGTGCCAGCAGCCTCGGGCAGGGTTTGCAGCACACAGATACGCAGTATTTT.

V gene TRBV19 combines with J gene TRBJ2-5, with TRBD2 matching over 7 bases. The CDR3 is 15 residues long. In germline, CDR1 is LNHDA, CDR2 SQIVND (reference sequence). The trim removed 2 bases at V and 2 bases at J, leaving 5 bases unmatched. CDR3 residues: CASSIRRLAQETQYF. As DNA, the CDR3 is TGTGCCAGTAGTATACGTAGACTAGCACAAGAGACCCAGTACTTC.

This rearrangement joins TRBV25-1 to TRBJ2-1; either TRBD1 or TRBD2 may supply D (5 bases each). V lost 7 bases to trimming and J lost 7 bases, with 17 bases between them. The germline V gene has CDR1 MGHDK and CDR2 SYGVNS. The CDR3 spans 14 residues. Here the CDR3 reads CASKGRDVWNEQFF. In DNA, the CDR3 is TGTGCCAGCAAAGGCCGGGACGTCTGGAATGAGCAGTTCTTC.

In the case of this clone: Other DNA sequences in the same sample also yield this CDR3. The chain joins TRBV10-1 to TRBJ2-2; 14 bases map to TRBD2. The trim removed 4 bases at V and 4 bases at J, leaving 5 bases unmatched. Germline CDR1 is WNHNN and CDR2 is SYGVQD (reference sequence). CDR3 length: 17 amino acids. The CDR3 protein is CASSGPGLAGVTGELFF. The CDR3 nucleotides are TGCGCCAGCAGTGGGCCGGGACTAGCGGGAGTCACCGGGGAGCTGTTTTTT.

The chain employs TRBV4-3 and TRBJ1-4; D gene unclear. Germline loops: CDR1 LGHNA, CDR2 YSLEER. V was cut by 4 bases and J by 5 bases, with 11 bases left in between. This CDR3 comprises 14 residues. The DNA for the CDR3 is TGCGCCAGCAGCCCCCAGGTCCCGAATGAAAAACTGTTTTTT. This codes for CASSPQVPNEKLFF.

The V gene is TRBV19, the J gene TRBJ2-7; the D gene is possibly TRBD2 (6 bases). The CDR3 length is 15 residues. Germline-derived CDR1 and CDR2 are LNHDA and SQIVND (reference sequence). V was trimmed by 5 bases and J by 1 base, leaving 15 bases between them. The CDR3 DNA reads as TGTGCCAGTAGTCCGCTCGGGAGTTCGTCCTACGAGCAGTACTTC. Encoded protein: CASSPLGSSSYEQYF.

J is TRBJ2-7 and V is TRBV5-1, with 11 positions matching TRBD2. Germline CDR1 and CDR2: SGHRS and YFSETQ. This CDR3 spans 14 amino acids. V gave up 7 bases and J gave up 6 bases; unmatched junction bases: 9. DNA of the CDR3: TGCGCCAGCTCCGGTTGGCTAGCGGGAGGCGAGCAGTACTTC. It encodes CASSGWLAGGEQYF.